These T cell receptor beta chains were read from a single sample in a study of Graves' ophthalmopathy and Graves' hyperthyroidism. TCRdb redid the calling of the multiplex PCR reads with MiXCR, one entry per CDR3 protein. The table lists roughly 500,000 distinct CDR3 sequences, roughly an eighth of them singletons. The sequencing sample was made of blood. These receptors originate from a woman in her 30s with Graves' ophthalmopathy. Each CDR3 is given with its conserved first and last residue. The D gene is left open where the match is weak. Clone size is shown for a subset of rows, as once, few, many or a class of expanded clone.

many - TRBJ2-7 TRBV5-1 CASSLAFGNSYEQYF TGCGCCAGCAGCTTGGCCTTCGGTAACTCCTACGAGCAGTACTTC
many - TRBJ2-7 TRBV15 CATSRELSRNEQYF TGTGCCACCAGCAGAGAGCTGAGCCGCAACGAGCAGTACTTC
many - TRBJ1-1 TRBV4-1 CASSQDWGEAFF TGCGCCAGCAGCCAAGACTGGGGTGAGGCTTTCTTT
many TRBD1 TRBJ1-1 TRBV11-1 CASSHFGDRGNTEAFF TGTGCCAGCAGCCACTTTGGAGACAGGGGAAACACTGAAGCTTTCTTT
many - TRBJ1-5 TRBV24-1 CATSDPRNPNQPQHF TGTGCCACCAGTGATCCCCGGAACCCCAATCAGCCCCAGCATTTT
many - TRBJ2-2 TRBV10-3 CAIRASTNTGELFF TGTGCCATCCGGGCCAGCACGAACACCGGGGAGCTGTTTTTT
- - TRBJ2-2 TRBV29-1 CSVDWRGELFF TGCAGCGTTGATTGGCGGGGGGAGCTGTTTTTT
many - TRBJ1-5 TRBV6-1 CASSETVNSNQPQHF TGTGCCAGCAGCGAGACAGTCAATAGCAATCAGCCCCAGCATTTT
- - TRBJ1-3 TRBV5-1 CASSLSGARGNTIYF TGCGCCAGCAGCTTGAGTGGGGCGCGTGGAAACACCATATATTTT
many - TRBJ1-5 TRBV15 CATRLGGMGQPQHF TGTGCCACCAGATTGGGGGGGATGGGTCAGCCCCAGCATTTT
- TRBD2 TRBJ2-2 TRBV6-1 CASSASGGAGELFF TGTGCCAGCAGTGCGAGCGGGGGGGCCGGGGAGCTGTTTTTT
few - TRBJ2-7 TRBV30 CAWRGGQEGEQYF TGTGCCTGGAGAGGGGGGCAAGAAGGCGAGCAGTACTTC
many TRBD1 TRBJ1-1 TRBV6-5 CASSLQGNTEALF TGTGCCAGCAGCTTACAGGGGAACACTGAAGCTCTCTTT
many - TRBJ2-5 TRBV28 CASSSPGDSGEETQYF TGTGCCAGCAGTTCCCCCGGGGATAGCGGAGAAGAGACCCAGTACTTC